This T cell receptor beta chain is drawn from a study of blood T cell repertoires in COVID-19. Across the whole study: Sites in the United States, Italy and Spain provided acute and convalescent COVID-19 samples. T cells, B-cell-depleted T cells, or PBMCs supplied cDNA or gDNA.

The V gene lost 3 bases and the J gene lost 4 bases, with 13 bases spanning the gap. This CDR3 has 14 amino acids. The V gene's germline CDR1 is SGHRS and CDR2 YFSETQ. In the original processing: Estimation of nucleated cell counts was performed using reference gene primer amplification. Repertoires were generated with immunoSEQ multiplex PCR, while TCRdb's copy carries only in-frame clones and drops some. V, J and clone size are taken as reported in that table, and D and trimming were inferred from the DNA itself. The repertoire holds roughly 220,000 clones, with 70% to 85% as singletons. Sequenced sample: peripheral blood. The origin of this receptor is a woman in her thirties or forties who had recovered from COVID-19. This chain links TRBV5-1 with TRBJ1-2; D is perhaps TRBD1 (6 bases). The CDR3 loop is CASSWRMDSYGYTF. The CDR3 DNA reads as TGCGCCAGCAGCTGGAGAATGGACAGCTATGGCTACACCTTC. The full variable domain, its missing parts supplied by reference TRBV5-1 and TRBJ1-2, is KAGVTQTPRYLIKTRGQQVTLSCSPISGHRSVSWYQQTPGQGLQFLFEYFSETQRNKGNFPGRFSGRQFSNSRSEMNVSTLELGDSALYLCASSWRMDSYGYTFGSGTRLTVV.